Sequencing of this T cell receptor beta chain was carried out in a study of T cell responses to AZD1222 COVID-19 vaccine. Method: immunoSEQ multiplex PCR; TCRdb's copy keeps in-frame clones and lacks some. The table has some 150,000 clones, 90% seen once; the top ten hold over 1.2%. Second-dose intervals near 4 or 12 weeks were combined. The J segment lost 10 bases and the V segment lost 2 bases, leaving 9 bases of the junction unmatched. Germline V gene sequence: CDR1 SEHNR, CDR2 FQNEAQ (reference sequence). CDR3 length: 15 amino acids. The chain couples TRBV7-9 to TRBJ2-1, with 9 bases fitting TRBD1. The clonotype was recovered from an adult who received the AZD1222 COVID-19 vaccine. Sequenced here: peripheral blood, sampled 28 days after the second AZD1222 dose. Here the CDR3 DNA reads TGTGCCAGCAGCTTATCGGGACAGGGAGGTGGAGAGCAGTTCTTC. As protein: CASSLSGQGGGEQFF.